The rows below give T cell receptor beta chains drawn from one sample of a study of cytotoxic CD8 clonotypes in ibrutinib-treated CLL. TCRdb keeps only in-frame clones here, not all; method: immunoSEQ multiplex PCR. Of fewer than 7,500 clones listed, approximately 72% are singletons. The sequences come from PBMCs, collected before ibrutinib treatment. The receptors shown here come from a human donor with chronic lymphocytic leukemia. CDR3s include the opening cysteine and the closing phenylalanine or tryptophan. The order of the fields is CDR3 protein, CDR3 DNA, D gene, CDR3 length, V gene, J gene, clone size. D genes are given only for firm matches. Where a row states a size, it is once, few, many or the class of an expanded clone; other rows omit it.

CDR3aa: CASSSSDRINEKLFF; CDR3nt: TGCGCCAGCAGCTCCTCGGACAGGATAAATGAAAAACTGTTTTTT; d_gene: TRBD1; len: 15; v_gene: TRBV5-1; j_gene: TRBJ1-4; abundance: large
CDR3aa: CASSRYLGPYEQYF; CDR3nt: TGTGCCAGCAGCAGATATTTGGGCCCCTACGAGCAGTACTTC; d_gene: -; len: 14; v_gene: TRBV7-9; j_gene: TRBJ2-7; abundance: -
CDR3aa: CAWSGEGGGYTF; CDR3nt: TGTGCCTGGAGTGGGGAGGGAGGCGGCTACACCTTC; d_gene: -; len: 12; v_gene: TRBV30; j_gene: TRBJ1-2; abundance: few
CDR3aa: CASSDELAIDTQYF; CDR3nt: TGTGCCAGTAGTGATGAGCTAGCTATAGATACGCAGTATTTT; d_gene: -; len: 14; v_gene: TRBV19; j_gene: TRBJ2-3; abundance: -
CDR3aa: CASSSLGAGNTIYF; CDR3nt: TGTGCCAGCAGCTCCCTTGGGGCGGGAAACACCATATATTTT; d_gene: -; len: 14; v_gene: TRBV7-2; j_gene: TRBJ1-3; abundance: -
CDR3aa: CASSPSILQETQYF; CDR3nt: TGCGCCAGCAGTCCTAGCATACTGCAAGAGACCCAGTACTTC; d_gene: -; len: 14; v_gene: TRBV4-1; j_gene: TRBJ2-5; abundance: few
CDR3aa: CASLGLNKGTGELFF; CDR3nt: TGTGCCAGCTTGGGACTAAACAAAGGCACCGGGGAGCTGTTTTTT; d_gene: TRBD2; len: 15; v_gene: TRBV18; j_gene: TRBJ2-2; abundance: -
CDR3aa: CASSLGQGENQPQHF; CDR3nt: TGTGCCAGCAGCTTGGGACAGGGAGAAAATCAGCCCCAGCATTTT; d_gene: TRBD1; len: 15; v_gene: TRBV7-2; j_gene: TRBJ1-5; abundance: -
CDR3aa: CATKGQPNTGELFF; CDR3nt: TGTGCCACTAAAGGGCAGCCGAACACCGGGGAGCTGTTTTTT; d_gene: -; len: 14; v_gene: TRBV6-5; j_gene: TRBJ2-2; abundance: few
CDR3aa: CAAGASDIRDTQYF; CDR3nt: TGTGCCGCGGGCGCGAGCGACATTCGAGATACGCAGTATTTT; d_gene: -; len: 14; v_gene: TRBV5-4; j_gene: TRBJ2-3; abundance: -
CDR3aa: CTSSPDRGYGNTIYF; CDR3nt: TGCACCAGCAGCCCTGACAGGGGGTACGGAAACACCATATATTTT; d_gene: -; len: 15; v_gene: TRBV1; j_gene: TRBJ1-3; abundance: once
CDR3aa: CASSESGAQPQHF; CDR3nt: TGCGCCAGCAGTGAGTCGGGCGCTCAGCCCCAGCATTTT; d_gene: -; len: 13; v_gene: TRBV10-1; j_gene: TRBJ1-5; abundance: -
CDR3aa: CASSLRVGFQQTQYF; CDR3nt: TGTGCCAGCAGTTTAAGGGTAGGGTTTCAACAGACCCAGTACTTC; d_gene: -; len: 15; v_gene: TRBV28; j_gene: TRBJ2-5; abundance: -
CDR3aa: CASSMTSGRIRETQYF; CDR3nt: TGTGCCAGTAGTATGACTAGCGGGAGGATCCGGGAGACCCAGTACTTC; d_gene: TRBD2; len: 16; v_gene: TRBV19; j_gene: TRBJ2-5; abundance: -
CDR3aa: CASSANEKLFF; CDR3nt: TGTGCCAGCAGCGCTAATGAAAAACTGTTTTTT; d_gene: -; len: 11; v_gene: TRBV7-2; j_gene: TRBJ1-4; abundance: few
CDR3aa: CASSQGGYSEAFF; CDR3nt: TGTGCCAGCAGCCAAGGCGGATATTCTGAGGCTTTCTTT; d_gene: -; len: 13; v_gene: TRBV4-2; j_gene: TRBJ1-1; abundance: -
CDR3aa: CASSRLEASYEQYF; CDR3nt: TGTGCCAGCAGCCGTCTAGAAGCATCCTACGAGCAGTACTTC; d_gene: -; len: 14; v_gene: TRBV7-2; j_gene: TRBJ2-7; abundance: -
CDR3aa: CASSRSGIGEAFF; CDR3nt: TGTGCCAGTAGTAGGTCTGGGATCGGTGAAGCTTTCTTT; d_gene: -; len: 13; v_gene: TRBV19; j_gene: TRBJ1-1; abundance: -
CDR3aa: CASSSQGYQPQHF; CDR3nt: TGTGCCAGCAGTTCTCAGGGTTATCAGCCCCAGCATTTT; d_gene: -; len: 13; v_gene: TRBV7-8; j_gene: TRBJ1-5; abundance: once
CDR3aa: CASSSSGEVGQPQHF; CDR3nt: TGTGCCAGCAGTTCATCAGGGGAGGTTGGTCAGCCCCAGCATTTT; d_gene: -; len: 15; v_gene: TRBV27; j_gene: TRBJ1-5; abundance: -
CDR3aa: CASSLEGGLDGYTF; CDR3nt: TGTGCCAGCAGCTTAGAGGGGGGCTTGGATGGCTACACCTTC; d_gene: -; len: 14; v_gene: TRBV7-9; j_gene: TRBJ1-2; abundance: -
CDR3aa: CASSVQGFQPQHF; CDR3nt: TGTGCCAGTAGTGTCCAGGGGTTTCAGCCCCAGCATTTT; d_gene: -; len: 13; v_gene: TRBV19; j_gene: TRBJ1-5; abundance: -
CDR3aa: CASRPLNTEAFF; CDR3nt: TGTGCCAGCAGGCCTCTGAACACTGAAGCTTTCTTT; d_gene: -; len: 12; v_gene: TRBV6-1; j_gene: TRBJ1-1; abundance: -
CDR3aa: CASSNYRGSEAFF; CDR3nt: TGTGCCAGCAGCAACTACAGGGGGAGTGAAGCTTTCTTT; d_gene: -; len: 13; v_gene: TRBV21-1; j_gene: TRBJ1-1; abundance: -
CDR3aa: CASRAGRGTEAFF; CDR3nt: TGTGCCAGCAGAGCCGGCAGGGGCACTGAAGCTTTCTTT; d_gene: -; len: 13; v_gene: TRBV13; j_gene: TRBJ1-1; abundance: -
CDR3aa: CATQSRVGNVEQYF; CDR3nt: TGTGCCACCCAGAGTCGGGTCGGAAATGTCGAGCAGTACTTC; d_gene: -; len: 14; v_gene: TRBV6-1; j_gene: TRBJ2-7; abundance: -
CDR3aa: CASSQEGGKLGTGELFF; CDR3nt: TGTGCCAGCAGCCAAGAAGGAGGGAAGTTGGGCACCGGGGAGCTGTTTTTT; d_gene: -; len: 17; v_gene: TRBV14; j_gene: TRBJ2-2; abundance: -
CDR3aa: CASSHRLAGQMNTEAFF; CDR3nt: TGTGCCAGCAGCCACCGGTTGGCAGGCCAGATGAACACTGAAGCTTTCTTT; d_gene: -; len: 17; v_gene: TRBV4-2; j_gene: TRBJ1-1; abundance: -
CDR3aa: CASTVKGQGRYEQYF; CDR3nt: TGTGCCAGCACCGTGAAGGGACAGGGGAGGTACGAGCAGTACTTC; d_gene: TRBD1; len: 15; v_gene: TRBV27; j_gene: TRBJ2-7; abundance: few
CDR3aa: CASSYLGSRATEAFF; CDR3nt: TGTGCCAGCAGTTACTTGGGGAGTCGGGCCACTGAAGCTTTCTTT; d_gene: -; len: 15; v_gene: TRBV6-5; j_gene: TRBJ1-1; abundance: -
CDR3aa: CASSLTGDGYTF; CDR3nt: TGTGCCAGCAGTTTAACGGGGGATGGCTACACCTTC; d_gene: -; len: 12; v_gene: TRBV27; j_gene: TRBJ1-2; abundance: few
CDR3aa: CSAYRADTQYF; CDR3nt: TGCAGTGCTTACCGAGCAGATACGCAGTATTTT; d_gene: -; len: 11; v_gene: TRBV20-1; j_gene: TRBJ2-3; abundance: -
CDR3aa: CASSRRQGDSEQYF; CDR3nt: TGCGCCAGCAGCCGTCGACAGGGAGACTCCGAGCAGTACTTC; d_gene: TRBD1; len: 14; v_gene: TRBV4-3; j_gene: TRBJ2-7; abundance: -
CDR3aa: CASSFQRWDTQYF; CDR3nt: TGTGCCAGCAGTTTCCAGCGCTGGGATACGCAGTATTTT; d_gene: -; len: 13; v_gene: TRBV27; j_gene: TRBJ2-3; abundance: -
CDR3aa: CASSLEGQGHSVDLF; CDR3nt: TGTGCCAGCAGCTTGGAGGGACAGGGCCACAGCGTTGATCTTTTC; d_gene: TRBD1; len: 15; v_gene: TRBV5-5; j_gene: TRBJ2-7; abundance: -
CDR3aa: CASSPSSGRWWETQYF; CDR3nt: TGTGCCAGCAGTCCGTCTAGCGGGAGATGGTGGGAGACCCAGTACTTC; d_gene: TRBD2; len: 16; v_gene: TRBV27; j_gene: TRBJ2-5; abundance: -
CDR3aa: CASMELGSGYYNEQFF; CDR3nt: TGTGCCAGCATGGAGTTGGGTAGCGGGTACTACAATGAGCAGTTCTTC; d_gene: TRBD2; len: 16; v_gene: TRBV7-6; j_gene: TRBJ2-1; abundance: -
CDR3aa: CASSVGGKTGGGTGELFF; CDR3nt: TGTGCCAGCAGCGTAGGAGGTAAAACAGGGGGAGGCACCGGGGAGCTGTTTTTT; d_gene: TRBD1; len: 18; v_gene: TRBV9; j_gene: TRBJ2-2; abundance: -
CDR3aa: CASSTGDGNQPQHF; CDR3nt: TGTGCCAGCTCAACAGGGGACGGCAATCAGCCCCAGCATTTT; d_gene: TRBD1; len: 14; v_gene: TRBV18; j_gene: TRBJ1-5; abundance: -
CDR3aa: CASKGDRGGDYGYTF; CDR3nt: TGTGCCAGTAAGGGGGACAGGGGTGGTGACTATGGCTACACCTTC; d_gene: TRBD1; len: 15; v_gene: TRBV19; j_gene: TRBJ1-2; abundance: -
CDR3aa: CASSRVLAGTSDTQYF; CDR3nt: TGCGCCAGCAGCCGCGTTTTAGCGGGGACCTCCGATACGCAGTATTTT; d_gene: TRBD2; len: 16; v_gene: TRBV5-1; j_gene: TRBJ2-3; abundance: -
CDR3aa: CASSVAAASGNTIYF; CDR3nt: TGTGCCAGCAGCGTAGCGGCCGCTTCTGGAAACACCATATATTTT; d_gene: -; len: 15; v_gene: TRBV9; j_gene: TRBJ1-3; abundance: -
CDR3aa: CASSSLAGGYSYEQYF; CDR3nt: TGTGCCAGCAGCAGTCTAGCGGGAGGTTACTCCTACGAGCAGTACTTC; d_gene: TRBD2; len: 16; v_gene: TRBV11-2; j_gene: TRBJ2-7; abundance: few
CDR3aa: CASSALRGVGYGYTF; CDR3nt: TGCGCCAGCAGCGCGCTCCGGGGCGTAGGATATGGCTACACCTTC; d_gene: -; len: 15; v_gene: TRBV5-1; j_gene: TRBJ1-2; abundance: -
CDR3aa: CASSPSDSPNGETQYF; CDR3nt: TGTGCCAGCAGCCCAAGCGACTCCCCCAATGGAGAGACCCAGTACTTC; d_gene: -; len: 16; v_gene: TRBV5-4; j_gene: TRBJ2-5; abundance: -
CDR3aa: CASSTMGASEQYF; CDR3nt: TGCGCCAGCAGCACGATGGGGGCCTCCGAGCAGTACTTC; d_gene: -; len: 13; v_gene: TRBV5-1; j_gene: TRBJ2-7; abundance: once
CDR3aa: CASSFFFGTGASEQYF; CDR3nt: TGTGCCAGCAGTTTTTTTTTCGGGACAGGGGCATCCGAGCAGTACTTC; d_gene: TRBD1; len: 16; v_gene: TRBV28; j_gene: TRBJ2-7; abundance: -
CDR3aa: CASSIGTGGTEAFF; CDR3nt: TGTGCCAGTAGTATTGGGACAGGGGGCACTGAAGCTTTCTTT; d_gene: TRBD1; len: 14; v_gene: TRBV19; j_gene: TRBJ1-1; abundance: -
CDR3aa: CASSEDGDPNQPQHF; CDR3nt: TGTGCCAGCAGTGAAGATGGGGACCCCAATCAGCCCCAGCATTTT; d_gene: -; len: 15; v_gene: TRBV2; j_gene: TRBJ1-5; abundance: -
CDR3aa: CASSLARAGVDEQFF; CDR3nt: TGCGCCAGCAGCTTGGCTCGAGCGGGAGTCGATGAGCAGTTCTTC; d_gene: TRBD2; len: 15; v_gene: TRBV5-1; j_gene: TRBJ2-1; abundance: -
CDR3aa: CAWSFVPLGGGRSGANVLTF; CDR3nt: TGTGCCTGGAGTTTTGTCCCACTCGGGGGGGGGCGCTCTGGGGCCAACGTCCTGACTTTC; d_gene: TRBD2; len: 20; v_gene: TRBV30; j_gene: TRBJ2-6; abundance: -
CDR3aa: CASMRDTTSTDTQYF; CDR3nt: TGCGCCAGCATGCGGGACACCACTAGCACAGATACGCAGTATTTT; d_gene: -; len: 15; v_gene: TRBV4-3; j_gene: TRBJ2-3; abundance: -
CDR3aa: CAWSLQTLRTQYF; CDR3nt: TGTGCCTGGAGCCTACAGACACTCAGGACGCAGTATTTT; d_gene: -; len: 13; v_gene: TRBV30; j_gene: TRBJ2-3; abundance: -
CDR3aa: CASSDILLTSDYEQYF; CDR3nt: TGTGCCAGCAGCGATATCCTGCTAACATCGGACTACGAGCAGTACTTC; d_gene: -; len: 16; v_gene: TRBV2; j_gene: TRBJ2-7; abundance: few
CDR3aa: CASSPRGPAETQYF; CDR3nt: TGTGCCAGCAGCCCCCGAGGGCCCGCGGAGACCCAGTACTTC; d_gene: -; len: 14; v_gene: TRBV11-2; j_gene: TRBJ2-5; abundance: -